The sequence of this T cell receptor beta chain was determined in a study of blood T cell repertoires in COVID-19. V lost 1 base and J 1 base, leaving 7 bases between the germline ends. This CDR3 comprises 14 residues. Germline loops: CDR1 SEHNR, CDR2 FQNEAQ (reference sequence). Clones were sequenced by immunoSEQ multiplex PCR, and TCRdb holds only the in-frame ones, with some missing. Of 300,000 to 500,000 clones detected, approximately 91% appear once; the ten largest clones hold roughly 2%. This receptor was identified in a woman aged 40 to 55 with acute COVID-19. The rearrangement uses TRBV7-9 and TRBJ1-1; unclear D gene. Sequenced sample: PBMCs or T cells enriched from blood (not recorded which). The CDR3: CASSLVAGNTEAFF. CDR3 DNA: TGTGCCAGCAGCTTAGTTGCGGGGAACACTGAAGCTTTCTTT.